This is a list of T cell receptor beta chains from one sample in a study of shared clonotypes between healthy human individuals. Clones were read by immunoSEQ multiplex PCR, and TCRdb kept only the in-frame ones, dropping some. The table has over a million clones, around 78% seen once. The material sequenced was memory CD4+ T cells from PBMCs. These receptors all come from a man aged 18-30 years in good health. Some clones in this sample may be carry-over from other donors' samples. Each CDR3 is given with its conserved first and last residue. The D gene is left open where the match is weak. Only some rows state a clone size, as once, few, many or a class for expanded clones.

. | TRBJ1-2 | many | TRBV10-3 | CAISDPGGRGYGYTF | TGTGCCATCAGTGATCCTGGGGGCCGGGGCTATGGCTACACCTTC
. | TRBJ1-5 | . | TRBV6-5 | CASTKKQGSNQPQHF | TGTGCCAGCACTAAAAAACAGGGTAGCAATCAGCCCCAGCATTTT
. | TRBJ1-4 | . | TRBV4-2 | CASSQGGEDEKLFF | TGTGCCAGCAGCCAAGGAGGGGAAGATGAAAAACTGTTTTTT
TRBD1 | TRBJ1-2 | . | TRBV11-2 | CASSPGDSHYGYTF | TGTGCCAGCAGCCCGGGGGACAGCCACTATGGCTACACCTTC
. | TRBJ2-3 | . | TRBV7-5 | CVRSPGPQLTDTQYF | TGTGTCAGAAGCCCGGGACCTCAACTAACAGATACGCAGTATTTT
. | TRBJ1-3 | once | TRBV27 | CASAKGFRNTIYF | TGTGCCAGCGCAAAGGGGTTCCGAAACACCATATATTTT
TRBD1 | TRBJ2-7 | . | TRBV11-1 | CASSLGTGGAYEQYF | TGTGCCAGCAGCTTGGGGACAGGGGGCGCCTACGAGCAGTACTTC
. | TRBJ2-1 | . | TRBV27 | CASSFSGVTEQFF | TGTGCCAGCAGTTTTTCGGGCGTCACTGAGCAGTTCTTC
. | TRBJ1-1 | . | TRBV6-1 | CASSEHRDSEAFF | TGTGCCAGCAGTGAACACAGGGACTCTGAAGCTTTCTTT
TRBD1 | TRBJ2-7 | once | TRBV18 | CASSGPDRGAYEQYF | TGTGCCAGCTCAGGCCCGGACAGGGGGGCCTACGAGCAGTACTTC
TRBD2 | TRBJ2-5 | . | TRBV7-9 | CASSPRRIAGDQETQYF | TGTGCCAGCAGCCCAAGGAGGATAGCGGGAGACCAAGAGACCCAGTACTTC